These 2 T cell receptor beta chains were sequenced from one sample in a study of tumor-infiltrating lymphocytes in localized non-small cell lung cancer. Sequenced by immunoSEQ multiplex PCR; TCRdb stores in-frame clones only, minus some. This sample has approximately 17,000 clones, with 55% to 70% found just once. Source material: lung tumor tissue. These receptors were collected from a human donor with non-small cell lung cancer.

The gene calls are TRBV29-1 and TRBJ1-2; D is uncertain. The CDR3 is 11 residues long. Looked up from germline, CDR1 is SQVTM and CDR2 is ANQGSEA. Trimming pared 3 bases from V and 5 bases from J, leaving 7 bases between. The CDR3 region is CSVEDLYGYTF. In nucleotides, the CDR3 is TGCAGCGTTGAGGACCTTTATGGCTACACCTTC.

The chain is built from TRBV11-1 and TRBJ1-5, with 8 bases that match TRBD1. The V gene's germline CDR1 is SGHAT and CDR2 FQDESV (reference sequence). V was pared by 5 bases and J by 6 bases, with 9 bases of the junction left unmatched. The CDR3 has 15 residues. The CDR3 nucleotides read TGTGCCAGCAGCAAGACAGGGGATCGCGGTCAGCCCCAGCATTTT. This encodes CASSKTGDRGQPQHF.